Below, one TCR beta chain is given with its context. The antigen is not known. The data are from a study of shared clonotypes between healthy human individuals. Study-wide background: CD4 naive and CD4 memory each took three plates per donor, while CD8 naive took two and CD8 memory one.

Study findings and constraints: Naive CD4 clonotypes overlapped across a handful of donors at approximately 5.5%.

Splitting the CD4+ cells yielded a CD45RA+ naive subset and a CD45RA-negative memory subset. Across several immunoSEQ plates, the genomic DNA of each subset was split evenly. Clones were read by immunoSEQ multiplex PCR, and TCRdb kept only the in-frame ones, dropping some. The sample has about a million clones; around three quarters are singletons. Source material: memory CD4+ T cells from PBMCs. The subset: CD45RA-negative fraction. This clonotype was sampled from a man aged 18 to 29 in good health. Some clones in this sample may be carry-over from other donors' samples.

The chain's CDR3 is CSAGLAGEKLFF. The CDR3 nucleotides read TGCAGCGCCGGATTGGCAGGTGAAAAACTGTTTTTT. J is TRBJ1-4 and V is TRBV29-1; no clear D. Germline CDR1 SQVTM, CDR2 ANQGSEA. With 7 bases removed from V and 7 bases from J, the gap between germline ends came to 13 bases. The CDR3 has 12 amino acids.